The rows below give T cell receptor beta chains drawn from one sample of a study of T cell changes during pregnancy in multiple sclerosis. Clones were sequenced by immunoSEQ multiplex PCR, and TCRdb holds only the in-frame ones, with some missing. This table has about 68,000 clones, about 89% appearing once. Sequenced material: peripheral blood, taken in the second trimester of pregnancy. Source of these receptors: a female donor with multiple sclerosis, enrolled in a pregnancy study. Each CDR3 is given with its conserved first and last residue. The order of the fields is J gene, V gene, CDR3 protein.

TRBJ1-6	TRBV7-9	CASSLRRQGRSPLHF
TRBJ1-1	TRBV4-3	CASSQDLPDYANTEAFF
TRBJ2-5	TRBV9	CASSVYDRETQYF
TRBJ2-7	TRBV11-1	CASSLLTGGYEQYF
TRBJ1-5	TRBV7-2	CASSLGGGQFQPQHF
TRBJ2-6	TRBV14	CASSQDGARFGSGANVLTF
TRBJ1-5	TRBV7-8	CASSLVVWGQEIQPQHF
TRBJ1-1	TRBV29-1	CSPQQGPPSEAFF
TRBJ2-3	TRBV11-1	CASSFAGSTDTQYF
TRBJ1-6	TRBV4-3	CASSQDPGDRNSPLHF
TRBJ2-4	TRBV5-8	CASSLVLAKNIQYF
TRBJ1-1	TRBV19	CASSTTRRGNRFEAFF
TRBJ1-1	TRBV30	CAWSGGSGTEAFF
TRBJ2-3	TRBV6-6	CASTLTAGGGDTQYF
TRBJ1-6	TRBV4-3	CASSPGRNSPLHF
TRBJ1-5	TRBV27	CASSLRGYSNQPQHF
TRBJ2-2	TRBV2	CASSVRGVGGELFF
TRBJ1-1	TRBV19	CASSHGPAGAEAFF
TRBJ2-7	TRBV15	CATSRGSDKIYEQYF
TRBJ1-1	TRBV5-6	CASSRQGTNTEAFF
TRBJ2-3	TRBV10-1	CASTGGRTDTQYF
TRBJ1-2	TRBV6-5	CASSNSPYGYTF
TRBJ2-7	TRBV2	CASSYRDRGSYEQYF
TRBJ1-3	TRBV5-1	CASSLQGERNTIYF
TRBJ2-7	TRBV7-9	CASSLDWSQGGRDEQYF
TRBJ2-1	TRBV11-3	CASSLGGYNEQFF
TRBJ1-1	TRBV6-1	CASSERGTNTEAFF
TRBJ2-3	TRBV6-5	CASSWGLAGGTDTQYF
TRBJ1-3	TRBV7-2	CASSTWDRRNSGNTIYF
TRBJ1-2	TRBV5-6	CASSLQGRPNYGYTF
TRBJ1-1	TRBV18	CASSPPTGMNTEAFF
TRBJ2-6	TRBV9	CASSVDGGSSGANVLTF
TRBJ1-1	TRBV7-7	CASSLRRDTEAFF
TRBJ2-7	TRBV5-3	CARSLEPSGEQYF
TRBJ2-2	TRBV7-6	CASSLHTGELFF
TRBJ2-1	TRBV30	CAADRGSYNEQFF
TRBJ1-2	TRBV4-3	CASSQGQVNYGYTF
TRBJ1-1	TRBV5-6	CASRIALSTEAFF
TRBJ2-5	TRBV7-2	CASSLVREETQYF
TRBJ1-5	TRBV6-5	CASSTDYSNQPQHF
TRBJ2-3	TRBV30	CAWSDESGGLEDTQYF
TRBJ2-2	TRBV5-1	CASRGQGAAGELFF
TRBJ1-1	TRBV5-1	CASNDPTWTARSEAFF
TRBJ1-1	TRBV7-8	CASSLTNGGNTEAFF
TRBJ1-4	TRBV5-1	CASSLTGGATNEKLFF
TRBJ2-7	TRBV19	CASSTQAGASYEQYF
TRBJ2-7	TRBV4-1	CASSQEKRGPTYEQYF
TRBJ2-5	TRBV4-2	CASSPPGGGRETQYF
TRBJ2-1	TRBV7-8	CASSFVGRGGNNEQFF
TRBJ1-6	TRBV18	CASSPRPVSSYNSPLHF
TRBJ2-1	TRBV11-2	CASSRTGGLYNEQFF
TRBJ2-2	TRBV5-6	CASSLGAGELFF
TRBJ2-1	TRBV4-2	CASSQVGGGSSYNEQFF
TRBJ1-2	TRBV6-7	CASSLIREWRYGYTF
TRBJ2-7	TRBV5-1	CASSLAGGGSSYEQYF
TRBJ2-7	TRBV7-9	CASNGREAYEQYF
TRBJ1-2	TRBV28	CASSPQGLGGDYGYTF